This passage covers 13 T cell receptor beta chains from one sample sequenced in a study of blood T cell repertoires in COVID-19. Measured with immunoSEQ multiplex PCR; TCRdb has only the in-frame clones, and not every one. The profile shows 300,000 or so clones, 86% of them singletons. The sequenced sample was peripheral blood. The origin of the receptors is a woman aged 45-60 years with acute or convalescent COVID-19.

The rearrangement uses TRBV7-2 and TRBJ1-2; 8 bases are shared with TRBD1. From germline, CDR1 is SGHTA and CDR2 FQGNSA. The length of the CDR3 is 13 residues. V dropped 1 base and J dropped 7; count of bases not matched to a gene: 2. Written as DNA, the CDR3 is TGTGCCAGCAGCTTAGGACAGGGGAGTGGCTACACCTTC. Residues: CASSLGQGSGYTF.

CDR3 loop: CASSLSREDGQFF. The DNA of the CDR3 is TGTGCCAGCAGCTTAAGCCGGGAGGATGGGCAGTTCTTC. The rearrangement links TRBV7-3 to TRBJ2-1; 7 nucleotides agree with TRBD2. The J segment lost 12 bases and the V segment lost 1 base, leaving 6 bases of the junction unmatched. The CDR3 loop spans 13 amino acids. In germline, CDR1 is SGHTA, CDR2 FQGTGA. Filled out from reference TRBV7-3 and TRBJ2-1, the complete variable domain reads GAGVSQTPSNKVTEKGKYVELRCDPISGHTALYWYRQSLGQGPEFLIYFQGTGAADDSGLPNDRFFAVRPEGSVSTLKIQRTERGDSAVYLCASSLSREDGQFFGPGTRLTVL.

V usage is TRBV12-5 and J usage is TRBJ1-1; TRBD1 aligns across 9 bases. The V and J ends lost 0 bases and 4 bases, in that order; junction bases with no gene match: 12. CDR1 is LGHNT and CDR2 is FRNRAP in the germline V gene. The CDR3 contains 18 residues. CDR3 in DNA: TGTGCTAGTGGTTTGGTACGGGGGACAGGGAGGTTTTCCACTGAAGCTTTCTTT. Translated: CASGLVRGTGRFSTEAFF.

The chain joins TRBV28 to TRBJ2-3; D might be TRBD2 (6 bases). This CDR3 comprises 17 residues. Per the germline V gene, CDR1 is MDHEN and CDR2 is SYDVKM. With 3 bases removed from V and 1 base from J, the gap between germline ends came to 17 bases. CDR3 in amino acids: CASSFNGGGKGTDTQYF. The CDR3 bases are TGTGCCAGCAGTTTCAATGGTGGCGGGAAGGGCACAGATACGCAGTATTTT.

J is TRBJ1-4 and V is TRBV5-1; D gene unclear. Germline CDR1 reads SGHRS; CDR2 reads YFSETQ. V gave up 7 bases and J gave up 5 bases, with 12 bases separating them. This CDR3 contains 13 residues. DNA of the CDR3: TGCGCCAGCGGAGCGGATGAAAATGAAAAACTGTTTTTT. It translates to CASGADENEKLFF.

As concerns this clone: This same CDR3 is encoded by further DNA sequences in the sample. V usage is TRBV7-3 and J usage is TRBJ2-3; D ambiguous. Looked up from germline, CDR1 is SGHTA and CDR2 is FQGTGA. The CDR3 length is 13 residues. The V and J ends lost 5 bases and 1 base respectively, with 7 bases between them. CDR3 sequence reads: CASSPSGTDTQYF. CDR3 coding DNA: TGTGCCAGCAGCCCTTCGGGCACAGATACGCAGTATTTT.

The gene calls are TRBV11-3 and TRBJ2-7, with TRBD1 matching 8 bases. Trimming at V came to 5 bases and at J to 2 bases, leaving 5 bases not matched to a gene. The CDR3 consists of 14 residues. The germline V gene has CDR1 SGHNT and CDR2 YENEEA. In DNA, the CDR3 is TGTGCCAGCAGCCAGAACAGGGGGGCCTACGAGCAGTACTTC. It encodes CASSQNRGAYEQYF. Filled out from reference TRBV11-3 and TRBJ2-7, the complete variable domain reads EAGVVQSPRYKIIEKKQPVAFWCNPISGHNTLYWYLQNLGQGPELLIRYENEEAVDDSQLPKDRFSAERLKGVDSTLKIQPAELGDSAVYLCASSQNRGAYEQYFGPGTRLTVT.

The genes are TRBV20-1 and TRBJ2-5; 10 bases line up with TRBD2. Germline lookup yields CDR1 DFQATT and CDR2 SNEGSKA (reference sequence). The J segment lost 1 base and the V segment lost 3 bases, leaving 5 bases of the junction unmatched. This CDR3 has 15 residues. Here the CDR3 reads CSASPTSGFQETQYF. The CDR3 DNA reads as TGCAGTGCTAGTCCGACTAGCGGGTTCCAAGAGACCCAGTACTTC.

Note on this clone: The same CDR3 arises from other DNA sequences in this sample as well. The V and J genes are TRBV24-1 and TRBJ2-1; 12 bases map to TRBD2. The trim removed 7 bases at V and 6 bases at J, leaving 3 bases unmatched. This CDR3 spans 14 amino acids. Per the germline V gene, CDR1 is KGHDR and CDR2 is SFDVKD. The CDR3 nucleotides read TGTGCCACCAGACCTAGCGGGAGGGGCAATGAGCAGTTCTTC. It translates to CATRPSGRGNEQFF.

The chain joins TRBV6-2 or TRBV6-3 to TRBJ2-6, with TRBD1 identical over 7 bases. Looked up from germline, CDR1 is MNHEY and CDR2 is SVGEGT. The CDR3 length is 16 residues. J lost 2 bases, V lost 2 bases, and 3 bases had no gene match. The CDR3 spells CASSYEGAPGANVLTF. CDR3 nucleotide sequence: TGTGCCAGCAGTTACGAGGGGGCGCCTGGGGCCAACGTCCTGACTTTC.

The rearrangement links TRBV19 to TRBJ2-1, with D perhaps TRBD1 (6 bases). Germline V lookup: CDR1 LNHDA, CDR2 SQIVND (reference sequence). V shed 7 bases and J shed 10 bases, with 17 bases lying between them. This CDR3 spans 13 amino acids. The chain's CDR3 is CASTLGWGPEQFF. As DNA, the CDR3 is TGTGCCAGTACTCTGGGGTGGGGGCCGGAGCAGTTCTTC.

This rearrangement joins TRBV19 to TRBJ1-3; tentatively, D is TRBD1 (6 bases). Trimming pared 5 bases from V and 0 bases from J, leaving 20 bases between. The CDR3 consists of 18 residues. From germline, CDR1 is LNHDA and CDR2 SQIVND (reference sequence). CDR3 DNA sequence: TGTGCCAGTAGTCCCGACGGGGACACCAATCTCTCTGGAAACACCATATATTTT. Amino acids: CASSPDGDTNLSGNTIYF.

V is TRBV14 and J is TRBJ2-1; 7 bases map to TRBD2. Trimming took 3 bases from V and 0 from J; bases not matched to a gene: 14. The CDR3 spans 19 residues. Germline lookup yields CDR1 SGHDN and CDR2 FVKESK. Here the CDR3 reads CASSHWASGLISSYNEQFF. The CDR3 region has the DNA TGTGCCAGCAGCCATTGGGCTAGCGGCCTGATAAGCTCCTACAATGAGCAGTTCTTC.